This T cell receptor beta chain appears in the sequencing data of a study of regulatory dendritic cells for organ transplantation. Study conclusions and caveats: Memory CD8+ clonal expansion seemed more limited with regulatory than mature dendritic cells. Memory CD8+ T cells were the most oligoclonal; naive cells were highly diverse.

A note on this clone: The antigen remains unidentified.

The protocol was immunoSEQ multiplex PCR, while the TCRdb copy is restricted to in-frame clones and leaves out a portion. Of around 20,000 clones in the sample, around two thirds were seen once. Germline CDR1 SNHLY, CDR2 FYNNEI. The CDR3 runs 15 residues. Trimming removed 4 bases from V and 6 bases from J; junction bases left unmatched: 10. CD4+ or CD8+ T cells were sorted as naive CD45RA+ or memory CD45RO+. The sequencing sample was made of memory CD4+ T cells from blood. Subset: CD45RO+ memory T cells. This TCR came from a human donor in good health. The rearrangement joins TRBV2 to TRBJ1-1, with 8 positions matching TRBD1. This CDR3 reads CASSGGTGGWAEAFF. The CDR3 DNA reads as TGTGCCAGCAGTGGGGGGACAGGCGGTTGGGCTGAAGCTTTCTTT.